Presented here are 31 T cell receptor beta chains from one specimen sequenced in a study of shared clonotypes between healthy human individuals. Method: immunoSEQ multiplex PCR; TCRdb's copy keeps in-frame clones and lacks some. The repertoire includes hundreds of thousands of clones, less than 85% of them detected once, and under 13% sits in the top ten. Sequencing input: memory CD4+ T cells sorted from blood. Subset noted: CD45RA-negative fraction. The receptor source for this set is a man in his thirties or forties in good health.

The V and J genes are TRBV28 and TRBJ2-7, with a tentative D call TRBD2 (7 bases). CDR1 is MDHEN, CDR2 SYDVKM, per germline. CDR3 size: 16 residues. V shed 5 bases and J shed 0 bases, with 17 bases lying between them. CDR3 sequence (DNA): TGTGCCAGCAGTCAGGGGACTATCACAATCTCCTACGAGCAGTACTTC. Translating it yields CASSQGTITISYEQYF.

The chain joins TRBV13 to TRBJ2-5; no clear D gene. The CDR3 is 12 amino acids. V lost 0 bases to trimming and J lost 3 bases, with 2 bases between them. Germline V gives CDR1 PRHDT, CDR2 FYEKMQ (reference sequence). CDR3 protein: CASSLGEETQYF. The CDR3 bases are TGTGCCAGCAGCTTAGGTGAAGAGACCCAGTACTTC.

The CDR3 coding sequence is TGTGCCAGCAGCTTAAGTCTTAGGACAGCGAGTTACAATGAGCAGTTCTTC. This gives the protein CASSLSLRTASYNEQFF. This chain uses TRBV7-2 with TRBJ2-1, with TRBD1 as a possible D gene (6 bases). V dropped 2 bases and J dropped 4 bases, with 18 bases sitting between them. This CDR3 region has 17 residues. Germline V gene lookup returns CDR1 SGHTA and CDR2 FQGNSA.

This sequence joins TRBV9 and TRBJ2-7; 8 nucleotides match TRBD1. Germline CDR1 SGDLS, CDR2 YYNGEE. The CDR3 runs 16 residues. V shed 4 bases and J 2 bases; nucleotides not matched to a gene: 11. This CDR3 is CASSPKTGDGPYEQYF. CDR3 nucleotides: TGTGCCAGCAGCCCAAAGACAGGGGACGGTCCCTACGAGCAGTACTTC.

The chain is built from TRBV25-1 and TRBJ1-5, with TRBD1 matching over 8 bases. After removal of 6 bases from V and 9 bases from J, the junction contained 16 bases not matched to a gene. From germline, CDR1 is MGHDK and CDR2 SYGVNS. This CDR3 comprises 16 residues. Here the CDR3 reads CASSPKSDREGRPQHF. The CDR3 nucleotides read TGTGCCAGCAGCCCCAAGTCGGACAGGGAAGGTCGGCCCCAGCATTTT.

This clone showed up just a few times. The chain has TRBV29-1 and TRBJ1-2; 9 nucleotides align to TRBD1. CDR1 and CDR2 from the germline V gene are SQVTM and ANQGSEA. With V trimmed by 2 bases and J by 4 bases, 5 bases remained unmatched. There are 14 residues in the CDR3. The chain's CDR3 is CSVEPDRGFYGYTF. The DNA of the CDR3 is TGCAGCGTTGAACCGGACAGGGGATTCTATGGCTACACCTTC. The whole variable domain, remainder taken from reference TRBV29-1 and TRBJ1-2, is SAVISQKPSRDICQRGTSLTIQCQVDSQVTMMFWYRQQPGQSLTLIATANQGSEATYESGFVIDKFPISRPNLTFSTLTVSNMSPEDSSIYLCSVEPDRGFYGYTFGSGTRLTVV.

The chain employs TRBV4-3 and TRBJ1-2; TRBD1 is a possible D gene (5 bases). The CDR3 consists of 11 residues. The ends were cut back, 5 bases at V and 8 bases at J, with 9 bases in the middle. The germline V gene encodes CDR1 LGHNA and CDR2 YSLEER. This CDR3 reads CASSRGGGYTF. The CDR3 DNA reads as TGCGCCAGCAGCAGGGGTGGAGGCTACACCTTC.

The chain carries TRBV11-2 and TRBJ2-7; D is possibly TRBD1 (5 bases). CDR3 length: 13 residues. The V gene lost 0 bases and the J gene lost 5 bases, with 8 bases spanning the gap. CDR1 is SGHAT, CDR2 FQNNGV, per germline. The CDR3 nucleotides read TGTGCCAGCAGCTTAGAAAGGGGCGACGAGCAGTACTTC. Translated: CASSLERGDEQYF.

This rearrangement joins TRBV19 to TRBJ1-5; D unresolved. CDR1 is LNHDA, CDR2 SQIVND, per germline (reference sequence). This CDR3 contains 15 residues. Trimming shortened V by 3 bases and J by 0 bases, and 9 bases separated the two germline ends. The CDR3 loop is CASSISGHSNQPQHF. CDR3 DNA sequence: TGTGCCAGTAGTATTTCAGGTCATAGCAATCAGCCCCAGCATTTT.

The V call is TRBV2, the J call TRBJ2-7; D unclear. This CDR3 is 14 amino acids long. V lost 6 bases and J 0 bases, leaving 12 bases between the germline ends. CDR1 is SNHLY, CDR2 FYNNEI, per germline. CDR3 nucleotides: TGTGCCAGCAGAAACCAGGAGATCTCCTACGAGCAGTACTTC. This gives the protein CASRNQEISYEQYF.

This clone came up once. Additional DNA sequences in this sample encode the identical CDR3. The chain combines TRBV5-6 with TRBJ2-5; D unresolved. The V and J ends lost 0 bases and 2 bases respectively, with 11 bases between them. The CDR3 sequence is 15 residues long. From germline, CDR1 is SGHDT and CDR2 YYEEEE. In nucleotides, the CDR3 is TGTGCCAGCAGCTTGGTGGGCTTGGGGCAAGAGACCCAGTACTTC. Amino acids: CASSLVGLGQETQYF.

The chain is built from TRBV2 and TRBJ1-1, with 7 positions matching TRBD1. This CDR3 is built from 15 residues. CDR1 is SNHLY, CDR2 FYNNEI, per germline. V gave up 7 bases and J gave up 2 bases; unmatched junction bases: 10. CDR3 DNA: TGTGCCAGCAAGAGACAGGGTCCCTCTAACACTGAAGCTTTCTTT. This encodes CASKRQGPSNTEAFF.

This rearrangement joins TRBV11-2 to TRBJ2-7; a weak D match, TRBD2 (6 bases). The CDR3 runs to 16 residues. CDR1 and CDR2 (germline): SGHAT, FQNNGV. V was trimmed by 1 base and J by 2 bases, leaving 15 bases between them. In nucleotides, the CDR3 is TGTGCCAGCAGCTTAGTGCGGGGCCCCAGGCCCTACGAGCAGTACTTC. Translated: CASSLVRGPRPYEQYF.

The J gene is TRBJ1-2, the V gene TRBV6-6; unclear D gene. V was cut by 5 bases and J by 7 bases, with 20 bases left in between. The V gene's germline CDR1 is MNHNY and CDR2 SVGAGI (reference sequence). The CDR3 is made up of 15 amino acids. The DNA of the CDR3 is TGTGCCAGCAGTCCCTCGGGTGGGCTCGGGAGTGGCTACACCTTC. This sequence encodes CASSPSGGLGSGYTF.

The rearrangement joins TRBV6-1 to TRBJ2-7; D may be TRBD1 (6 bases). V lost 2 bases, J lost 1 base, and 12 bases lay in between. The CDR3 is 15 residues long. Germline CDR1 reads MNHNS; CDR2 reads SASEGT. This CDR3 reads CASSEQGTRSYEQYF. CDR3 nucleotides: TGTGCCAGCAGTGAACAGGGGACGCGTTCCTACGAGCAGTACTTC.

This clone was recorded many times. The V and J genes are TRBV14 and TRBJ2-7; D perhaps matches TRBD2 (5 bases). Trimming shortened V by 0 bases and J by 4 bases, and 10 bases separated the two germline ends. Germline lookup yields CDR1 SGHDN and CDR2 FVKESK. The CDR3 length is 14 residues. Written as DNA, the CDR3 is TGTGCCAGCAGCCAAGATCCGGGAAGGTACGAGCAGTACTTC. Its protein product is CASSQDPGRYEQYF.

This chain uses TRBV7-2 with TRBJ2-2; no reliable D call. Trimming took off 2 bases at V and 3 bases at J, with 13 bases between the two ends. The CDR3 runs to 16 residues. In germline, CDR1 is SGHTA, CDR2 FQGNSA. CDR3 sequence (DNA): TGTGCCAGCAGCTTAAAACGGCTAGAATACACCGGGGAGCTGTTTTTT. Protein product: CASSLKRLEYTGELFF.

V is TRBV5-1 and J is TRBJ2-3; 13 bases align to TRBD2. Germline values: CDR1 SGHRS, CDR2 YFSETQ. J was trimmed by 4 bases and V by 4 bases; bases with no gene match: 9. The CDR3 runs to 17 residues. CDR3 DNA sequence: TGCGCCAGCAGCATGTTACTAGCGGGAGGGGAGGCAGATACGCAGTATTTT. It is translated as CASSMLLAGGEADTQYF.

This clone was seen more than once but under ten times. The chain joins TRBV7-2 to TRBJ2-5; D might be TRBD2 (6 bases). V lost 4 bases to trimming and J lost 5 bases, with 11 bases between them. CDR1 and CDR2 from the germline V gene are SGHTA and FQGNSA. This CDR3 is 13 amino acids long. CDR3 nucleotides: TGTGCCAGCAGCTATTGGGGGGAGGAGACCCAGTACTTC. It translates to CASSYWGEETQYF.

The chain recombines TRBV28 with TRBJ1-4; tentatively, D is TRBD1 (5 bases). CDR3 length equals 13 residues. Looked up from germline, CDR1 is MDHEN and CDR2 is SYDVKM. Trimming took off 10 bases at V and 0 bases at J, with 9 bases between the two ends. Written as DNA, the CDR3 is TGTGCCACTCGGGACGCAACTAATGAAAAACTGTTTTTT. It is translated as CATRDATNEKLFF.

The chain employs TRBV28 and TRBJ2-5, with TRBD1 identical over 9 bases. This CDR3 comprises 15 residues. Germline CDR1 MDHEN, CDR2 SYDVKM. V dropped 6 bases and J dropped 5; count of bases not matched to a gene: 10. The CDR3 DNA reads as TGTGCCAGCAGCCCTCTCGGACAGGGGAGCGAGACCCAGTACTTC. Residues: CASSPLGQGSETQYF.

The rearrangement uses TRBV5-1 and TRBJ2-3; D is ambiguous. The CDR3 runs 15 residues. Deletions cut 4 bases from V and 1 base from J, with 13 bases between. CDR1 is SGHRS and CDR2 is YFSETQ in the germline V gene. CDR3 DNA sequence: TGCGCCAGCAGCCTGACATCGATCGGCACAGATACGCAGTATTTT. Its translation: CASSLTSIGTDTQYF.

J is TRBJ2-1 and V is TRBV11-1; D is ambiguous. CDR3 length equals 12 residues. Germline loops: CDR1 SGHAT, CDR2 FQDESV (reference sequence). V dropped 2 bases and J dropped 10 bases, with 9 bases sitting between them. As DNA, the CDR3 is TGTGCCAGCAGCTTAATGGACGACGAGCAGTTCTTC. It translates to CASSLMDDEQFF.

The CDR3 protein is CASRLGVYNEQFF. Here the CDR3 DNA reads TGTGCCAGCAGACTAGGGGTCTACAATGAGCAGTTCTTC. The V gene is TRBV14, the J gene TRBJ2-1, with D tentatively TRBD1 or TRBD2 (5 bases each). Trimming removed 6 bases from V and 3 bases from J, with 9 bases in between. Germline V gene lookup returns CDR1 SGHDN and CDR2 FVKESK. The CDR3 sequence is 13 residues long. Using reference TRBV14 and TRBJ2-1 for the parts outside the CDR3, the full variable domain is EAGVTQFPSHSVIEKGQTVTLRCDPISGHDNLYWYRRVMGKEIKFLLHFVKESKQDESGMPNNRFLAERTGGTYSTLKVQPAELEDSGVYFCASRLGVYNEQFFGPGTRLTVL.

J is TRBJ1-1 and V is TRBV5-4; D might be TRBD1 (5 bases). The CDR3 has 15 residues. The germline gives CDR1 SGHNT, CDR2 YYREEE (reference sequence). Trimming removed 1 base at V and 1 base at J, with 11 bases between. The CDR3 sequence: CASSLYGAGNTEAFF. The DNA for the CDR3 is TGTGCCAGCAGCTTGTATGGGGCGGGGAACACTGAAGCTTTCTTT. The full variable domain, completed using reference TRBV5-4 and TRBJ1-1, is ETGVTQSPTHLIKTRGQQVTLRCSSQSGHNTVSWYQQALGQGPQFIFQYYREEENGRGNFPPRFSGLQFPNYSSELNVNALELDDSALYLCASSLYGAGNTEAFFGQGTRLTVV.

The chain combines TRBV7-9 with TRBJ2-2; 11 bases line up with TRBD1. There are 17 residues in the CDR3. V lost 0 bases to trimming and J lost 6 bases; unmatched junction nucleotides: 6. Per the germline V gene, CDR1 is SEHNR and CDR2 is FQNEAQ (reference sequence). The chain's CDR3 is CASSLARGQGAAGELFF. In nucleotides, the CDR3 is TGTGCCAGCAGCTTAGCTCGAGGACAGGGGGCTGCCGGGGAGCTGTTTTTT. Together with reference TRBV7-9 and TRBJ2-2, the CDR3 gives the full variable domain: DTGVSQNPRHKITKRGQNVTFRCDPISEHNRLYWYRQTLGQGPEFLTYFQNEAQLEKSRLLSDRFSAERPKGSFSTLEIQRTEQGDSAMYLCASSLARGQGAAGELFFGEGSRLTVL.

The chain carries TRBV19 and TRBJ2-3; 10 positions match TRBD1. The germline V gene encodes CDR1 LNHDA and CDR2 SQIVND (reference sequence). Trimming cost V 6 bases and J 2 bases; bases outside gene matches: 5. The CDR3 covers 15 residues. This CDR3 is CASRGDRGPTDTQYF. The CDR3 nucleotides read TGTGCCAGTAGGGGGGACAGGGGCCCCACAGATACGCAGTATTTT.

Worth noting for this clone: One junction end does not reproduce the germline sequence, and a read error may be involved. The chain is built from TRBV19 and TRBJ1-2, with 8 bases aligning to TRBD1. Germline V CDR1 and CDR2: LNHDA, SQIVND (reference sequence). The CDR3 is 15 residues long. CDR3 DNA: TGTGCCAGTGGTATGGTCGGCAGGGGGCCGGGTGGCTACACCTTC. The encoded protein is CASGMVGRGPGGYTF.

This chain joins TRBV30 and TRBJ2-3, with D tentatively TRBD2 (5 bases). The germline V and J ends were trimmed by 4 bases and 8 bases, with 16 bases remaining between them. CDR1 is GTSNPN, CDR2 SVGIG, per germline (reference sequence). The CDR3 has 13 amino acids. In DNA, the CDR3 is TGTGCCTGGATGAAATGGAGGTCGGGTACGCAGTATTTT. Its protein is CAWMKWRSGTQYF.

J is TRBJ2-4 and V is TRBV23-1, with D hard to call. TRBV23-1 carries the ORF label, with uncertain function. V was cut by 0 bases and J by 2 bases, with 20 bases left in between. This CDR3 is built from 19 residues. CDR3 in DNA: TGCGCCAGCAGTCAATCACCCCGCGGCCCCCACCGTACCAAAAACATTCAGTACTTC. Amino acid sequence: CASSQSPRGPHRTKNIQYF.

V gene TRBV7-8 combines with J gene TRBJ2-2, with D perhaps TRBD1 or TRBD2 (5 bases each). The CDR3 sequence is 16 residues long. The V gene's germline CDR1 is SGHVS and CDR2 FQNEAQ. The V end was cut by 5 bases, the J end by 1 base, with 14 bases between. CDR3 coding DNA: TGTGCCAGCAGCCGGTTTGAGGGGAGGAACACCGGGGAGCTGTTTTTT. It codes for CASSRFEGRNTGELFF.